The text below deals with one T cell receptor beta chain. The data originate from a study of blood T cell repertoires in COVID-19. Clones were sequenced by immunoSEQ multiplex PCR, and TCRdb holds only the in-frame ones, with some missing. Of roughly 36,000 clones in the sample, approximately 85% were seen once. This CDR3 spans 15 amino acids. The V gene's germline CDR1 is MNHEY and CDR2 SVGAGI. Unmatched junction bases numbered 5, after V lost 5 bases and J lost 6 bases. Sample: peripheral blood. The V and J genes are TRBV6-5 and TRBJ2-1, with 12 bases lining up with TRBD2. This clonotype was obtained from a man aged 55 to 69 with acute or convalescent COVID-19. CDR3 DNA: TGTGCCAGCAGTCCCCTAGCGGGGGGGTCCAATGAGCAGTTCTTC. Protein sequence: CASSPLAGGSNEQFF.